This T cell receptor beta chain was sequenced during a study of CD8 T cells in Susac syndrome. For the study at large: Of the sequenced Susac syndrome patients, six had active disease and fewer than ten were in remission. Study-wide findings and caveats: The CD4+ T cell repertoires, which came from Susac syndrome patients, showed no sign of clonal expansion.

Random hexamers served to reverse transcribe about 0.5 to 1 ug RNA. Amplification of TCR beta CDR3 across 54 Vbeta and 13 Jbeta was performed with immunoSEQ multiplex PCR. MiXCR, applied by TCRdb to the immunoSEQ multiplex PCR reads, yields one record per CDR3 protein. This sample has about 150,000 distinct CDR3 sequences; about 96% occur once, and the top ten carry around 0.12%. Germline V gene sequence: CDR1 SGHAT, CDR2 FQNNGV. The CDR3 totals 16 residues. V trimming: 1 base; J trimming: 7 bases; junction bases outside the gene matches: 6. TEMRA cells were enriched by FACS, and CD4+ and CD8+ T cells were negatively isolated. As concerns this clonotype: What it recognizes is unknown.

This receptor was obtained from a human donor with Susac syndrome. Source material: CD4+ T cells from PBMCs. The V call is TRBV11-2, the J call TRBJ2-1; the match to TRBD2 covers 11 bases. As DNA, the CDR3 is TGTGCCAGCAGCTTAGCTCTTCGACTAGCGGGGAATGAGCAGTTCTTC. It yields the protein CASSLALRLAGNEQFF.